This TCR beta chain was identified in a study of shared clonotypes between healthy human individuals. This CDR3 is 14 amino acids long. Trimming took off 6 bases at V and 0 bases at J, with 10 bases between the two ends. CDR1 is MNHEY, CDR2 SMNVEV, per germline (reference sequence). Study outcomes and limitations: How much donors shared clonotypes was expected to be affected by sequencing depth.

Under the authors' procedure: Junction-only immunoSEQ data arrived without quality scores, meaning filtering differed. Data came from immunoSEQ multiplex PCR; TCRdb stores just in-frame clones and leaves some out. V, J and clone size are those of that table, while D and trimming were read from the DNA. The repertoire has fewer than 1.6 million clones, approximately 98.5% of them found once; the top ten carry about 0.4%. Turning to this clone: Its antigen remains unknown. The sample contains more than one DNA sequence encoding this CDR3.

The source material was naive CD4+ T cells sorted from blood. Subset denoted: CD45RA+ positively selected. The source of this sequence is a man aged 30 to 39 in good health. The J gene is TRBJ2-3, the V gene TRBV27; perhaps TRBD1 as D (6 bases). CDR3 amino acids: CASSRTGSTDTQYF. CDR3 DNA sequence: TGTGCCAGCAGCAGAACAGGGAGCACAGATACGCAGTATTTT.